This TCR beta chain was found in a study of blood T cell repertoires in COVID-19. Study as a whole: PBMCs, B-cell-depleted T cells, or T cells were the source of the cDNA or gDNA that made up the material.

Cohort 3 donors counted as recovered after two negative PCRs, clearance, or resolved symptoms. Sequenced by immunoSEQ multiplex PCR; TCRdb stores in-frame clones only, minus some. The sample records about 400,000 clones, roughly 90% being singletons. Looked up from germline, CDR1 is SGHTA and CDR2 is FQGNSA. CDR3 size: 15 residues. Trimming cost V 3 bases and J 1 base, with 9 bases left between them. This clonotype was sampled from a woman aged 25 to 39 who had recovered from COVID-19. The V and J genes are TRBV7-2 and TRBJ1-4, with TRBD1 as a possible D gene (5 bases). Input material: PBMCs or T cells enriched from blood (not recorded which). CDR3 protein: CASSFGGETNEKLFF. The CDR3 bases are TGTGCCAGCAGCTTCGGAGGGGAAACTAATGAAAAACTGTTTTTT.